Detailed here is one TCR beta chain. Its antigen is as yet unknown. The data were taken from a study of cytomegalovirus exposure and HLA in healthy donors. Background on the study: In terms of ancestry, the Caucasian-associated cluster contained about 81% of the 300 to 400 genotyped donors. Study-wide findings and caveats: Through in vitro validation, a few CMV-associated chains were shown to be specific for CMV antigens.

PCR involved 60 Vbeta and 13 Jbeta primers. As handled by the study authors: Approximately 11 million of tens of millions of unique TCR beta chains were shared, per a later count. Some clones are missing from TCRdb's copy, which holds only in-frame ones; the method was immunoSEQ multiplex PCR. Clonal size and the V and J genes are those of that table, whereas D and trimming came from the DNA. In all, the sample yields tens of thousands of clones. The sample comprised PBMCs. The sequence came from a man aged 30 to 39 in good health and CMV-seropositive.

The CDR3 spells CAVSGTGSRGDTQYF. The CDR3 region has the DNA TGTGCCGTATCCGGGACAGGGAGTCGGGGGGATACGCAGTATTTT. The rearrangement joins TRBV6-1 to TRBJ2-3, with 9 bases lining up with TRBD1. The germline V gene has CDR1 MNHNS and CDR2 SASEGT. Unmatched junction bases numbered 15, after V lost 11 bases and J lost 6 bases. The CDR3 loop spans 15 amino acids.